This TCR beta chain was retrieved from a study of cytotoxic CD8 clonotypes in ibrutinib-treated CLL listed by TCRdb under 2021. Regarding the complete study: The cohort had about a dozen relapsed/refractory and about 15 treatment-naive patients; some 17 were IGHV unmutated. Longitudinal samples were obtainable from about 30% of the roughly 90 participants in the trial. Partial responses were observed in about 24 patients and complete responses in 2; after a median follow-up of 68 months, remission was maintained in approximately 14 patients and progression was observed in roughly twelve. Every sample from remission and from progressive disease was obtained while the patients were still on ibrutinib. On average, each sample had approximately 260,000 productive templates and almost 95,000 productive rearrangements. Samples at response were collected after a median of 12 months of treatment, with a range of about 6 to 40 months. Cryopreserved peripheral blood mononuclear cells were obtained prior to treatment, at the time of response, and at either disease progression or sustained remission. On the study overall, not on this receptor specifically: Sampling times were not matched between sustained-remission and progressing patients, and lymph node repertoires were not studied. Public clonotypes were rare and either shrank or stayed stable during treatment, and the rise in clonality at ibrutinib response reflected expansion of private clonotypes. Clonality rose at ibrutinib response, remained stable during sustained remission, and dropped back toward baseline at progression. Baseline clonality was found to be higher than that of age-matched healthy donors and was strongly correlated with circulating CD8+ T-cell counts.

The goal of deep resolution MiSeq sequencing was a depth between 1 in 1 million and 1 in 200,000 T cells, and coverage averaged 10x per clonotype. The immunoSEQ hsTCRB Kit was used to generate the TCR beta libraries. The paper's processing steps were these. The data were analyzed with ImmunoSEQ Analyzer and ImmunoSEQ Data Assistant, and V, D and J gene assignments followed IMGT definitions. Clonality, which ranges from 0 to 1, was calculated as one minus the normalized Shannon entropy of productive rearrangement frequencies. Only overrepresented clonotypes making up at least 0.05% of each patient's repertoire were included in the public clonotype analysis. Around 12 age-matched healthy donor repertoires from immuneACCESS were used as controls for clonality. The source is immuneACCESS, and TCRdb retained only in-frame sequences with V and J called. Part of the clones is not carried over; for the studies checked, unresolved V genes explain less than half of this, and the remainder is unexplained. For V, J and clone size, that table is used; D and trimming come from the DNA. The sample profile shows 150,000 or so clones; 60% to 80% of them were found once. The ten largest make up around a quarter of the sample.

The sample's time point label, decoded: 12 months on ibrutinib. For TCR beta library preparation, about 2 micrograms of genomic DNA were extracted from the cryopreserved PBMCs. High-throughput TCR beta sequencing was performed on longitudinal blood samples from CLL patients receiving ibrutinib monotherapy. The patients took part in an open-label, single-center phase 2 trial of ibrutinib monotherapy. The CDR3 measures 19 amino acids from cysteine to phenylalanine. Here the CDR3 DNA is all that survives: 57 bases in frame from base 1. V drops 4 bases and J drops 5 bases, leaving 28 bases in between. Taken from the germline V gene, the CDR1 and CDR2 loops are MGHRA and YSYEKL. Notes on this clone: There is no known antigen for this receptor. It has no much larger one-base neighbor in the sample; base qualities were not kept.

Sample: PBMCs, taken after 12 months of ibrutinib treatment. This TCR derives from a human donor with chronic lymphocytic leukemia. This sequence uses TRBV4-1 and TRBJ2-3, with a weak D call of TRBD1 (6 bases match). The CDR3 has the sequence CASSPERSKGGEGRDTQYF. The nucleotide sequence reads TGCGCCAGCAGCCCTGAAAGATCAAAAGGGGGTGAAGGTCGAGATACGCAGTATTTT.